Shown below are 14 T cell receptor beta chains from a single sample sequenced in a study of T-cell memory formation after mild COVID-19. TCRdb itself ran the 5' RACE reads through MiXCR, one entry per CDR3 protein. The table shows about 270,000 distinct CDR3 sequences, with roughly 15% occurring only once. The specimen was PBMCs or a T cell subset sorted from them (not recorded which). These receptors came from an adult woman who had mild COVID-19 (a few samples of this study predate the infection). Cell type and time point are not known.

In its sample, this clonotype was seen a few times. The chain couples TRBV5-1 to TRBJ2-5; perhaps TRBD2 as D (5 bases). The ends were cut back, 7 bases at V and 5 bases at J, with 12 bases in the middle. Germline CDR1 reads SGHRS; CDR2 reads YFSETQ. The CDR3 has 12 residues. The CDR3 loop reads CASQKEVETQYF. In nucleotides, the CDR3 is TGCGCCAGCCAGAAGGAGGTGGAGACCCAGTACTTC.

In this sample, this clonotype turned up once. The chain links TRBV11-2 to TRBJ1-1, with a weak D call TRBD1 (6 bases). The CDR3 loop spans 13 amino acids. V was pared by 8 bases and J by 4 bases, with 14 bases between. The V gene's germline CDR1 is SGHAT and CDR2 FQNNGV. The CDR3 nucleotides read TGTGCCAGCGGCCCAGGGGTTGGCACTGAAGCTTTCTTT. Translated, it gives CASGPGVGTEAFF.

In its sample, this clonotype was seen a few times. The chain is built from TRBV7-6 and TRBJ2-5, with D possibly TRBD1 on 6 matching bases. The germline V gene has CDR1 SGHVS and CDR2 FNYEAQ. The length of the CDR3 is 13 residues. Trimming pared 7 bases from V and 1 base from J, leaving 10 bases between. CDR3 amino acids: CASTRTVQETQYF. Written as DNA, the CDR3 is TGTGCCAGCACGAGGACAGTCCAAGAGACCCAGTACTTC. Variable domain in full (rest from reference TRBV7-6 and TRBJ2-5): GAGVSQSPRYKVTKRGQDVALRCDPISGHVSLYWYRQALGQGPEFLTYFNYEAQQDKSGLPNDRFSAERPEGSISTLTIQRTEQRDSAMYRCASTRTVQETQYFGPGTRLLVL.

This clonotype was picked up a small number of times. The rearrangement uses TRBV19 and TRBJ1-2; D gene ambiguous. V was clipped by 3 bases and J by 6 bases, with 11 bases between them. This CDR3 is built from 13 residues. Germline values: CDR1 LNHDA, CDR2 SQIVND (reference sequence). The DNA for the CDR3 is TGTGCCAGTAGTATGGGTTTTTTGGATGGCTACACCTTC. Residues: CASSMGFLDGYTF.

This clonotype occurred a few times. The chain carries TRBV4-1 and TRBJ2-3; D is unresolved. Trimming shortened V by 4 bases and J by 8 bases, and 7 bases separated the two germline ends. Germline V gives CDR1 MGHRA, CDR2 YSYEKL. The CDR3 has 11 amino acids. As DNA, the CDR3 is TGCGCCAGCAGCCGTAGTGGTACGCAGTATTTT. Translating it yields CASSRSGTQYF.

This clonotype occurred a few times. This chain joins TRBV7-2 and TRBJ2-2, with TRBD2 matching over 7 bases. The trim removed 1 base at V and 5 bases at J, leaving 10 bases unmatched. From germline, CDR1 is SGHTA and CDR2 FQGNSA. The CDR3 contains 17 residues. As DNA, the CDR3 is TGTGCCAGCAGCTTAGATGGCGGGAGAGTACGGACCGGGGAGCTGTTTTTT. Translation gives CASSLDGGRVRTGELFF.

This clonotype was counted once. It is unclear where the CDR3 begins or ends on the DNA, so no DNA is shown, and the CDR3 is as TCRdb lists it. This chain joins TRBV10-3 and TRBJ2-5; the table's D call, TRBD1, was not checked against the DNA. A total of 13 residues make up the CDR3, ends included. Germline V gives CDR1 ENHRY, CDR2 SYGVKD. CDR3 in amino acids: CAISFGPGETQYF.

The V call is TRBV6-6, the J call TRBJ2-1; 7 nucleotides agree with TRBD2. The germline gives CDR1 MNHNY, CDR2 SVGAGI (reference sequence). This CDR3 is 16 amino acids long. The V gene end was trimmed by 0 bases and the J gene end by 2 bases; junction bases not matched to a gene: 4. DNA for the CDR3: TGTGCCAGCAGTTACTCGGGGGAGGGCGCCTACAATGAGCAGTTCTTC. This sequence encodes CASSYSGEGAYNEQFF.

This clonotype showed up many times. The chain is built from TRBV5-1 and TRBJ2-1, with TRBD2 matching 15 bases. The V gene's germline CDR1 is SGHRS and CDR2 YFSETQ. V lost 0 bases and J lost 10; bases outside the gene matches: 2. The CDR3 runs to 15 residues. Written as DNA, the CDR3 is TGCGCCAGCAGCTTGGCCGGGACTAGCGGGGGGGAGCAGTTCTTC. Translating it yields CASSLAGTSGGEQFF.

The chain links TRBV24-1 to TRBJ2-3, with D possibly matching TRBD2 (6 bases). Germline V CDR1 and CDR2: KGHDR, SFDVKD. The CDR3 runs to 12 residues. Trimming cost V 10 bases and J 9 bases, with 16 bases left between them. The CDR3: CATLASGGTQYF. The CDR3 nucleotides read TGTGCCACTCTTGCCAGTGGAGGGACGCAGTATTTT.

V gene TRBV5-1 combines with J gene TRBJ1-3, with TRBD1 identical over 8 bases. The CDR3 sequence is 18 residues long. V gave up 2 bases and J gave up 2 bases; unmatched junction bases: 12. CDR1 is SGHRS and CDR2 is YFSETQ in the germline V gene. CDR3 amino acids: CASSLLPRTGLTGNTIYF. The CDR3 bases are TGCGCCAGCAGCTTACTCCCCCGGACAGGGCTAACTGGAAACACCATATATTTT.

The rearrangement uses TRBV4-1 and TRBJ2-2, with 13 positions matching TRBD2. The CDR3 has 19 residues. CDR1 is MGHRA and CDR2 is YSYEKL in the germline V gene. J lost 4 bases, V lost 1 base, and 9 bases had no gene match. The CDR3 here is CASSQASRLAGGSTGELFF. CDR3 sequence (DNA): TGCGCCAGCAGCCAAGCCTCTCGACTAGCGGGAGGTAGCACCGGGGAGCTGTTTTTT.

This clonotype was seen many times. The genes are TRBV6-2 or TRBV6-3 and TRBJ1-5, with TRBD1 matching over 10 bases. The CDR3 has 15 amino acids. The V gene end was trimmed by 4 bases and the J gene end by 10 bases; junction bases not matched to a gene: 10. Germline lookup yields CDR1 MNHEY and CDR2 SVGEGT. CDR3 nucleotides: TGTGCCAGCAGTTCTTCCGGGACAGGGGCGCAACCCCAGCATTTT. Amino acid sequence: CASSSSGTGAQPQHF.

This clonotype was observed many times. The CDR3 protein is CAISESTRAPQGEQFF. The CDR3 DNA sequence: TGTGCCATCAGTGAGTCGACTCGGGCCCCCCAGGGTGAGCAGTTCTTC. The genes are TRBV10-3 and TRBJ2-1; D perhaps matches TRBD1 (5 bases). Germline lookup yields CDR1 ENHRY and CDR2 SYGVKD. Between the trimmed V and J ends, which lost 0 bases and 9 bases, there was a span of 18 bases. The length of the CDR3 is 16 residues.